These T cell receptor beta chains were read from a single sample in a study of cytomegalovirus exposure and HLA in healthy donors. Profiled with immunoSEQ multiplex PCR; TCRdb holds only in-frame clones, not every one. This sample has roughly 140,000 clones; 80% occur once, and the top ten carry about 4.4%. The sequenced material came from PBMCs. Receptors originate from a man aged 35 to 55 in good health and CMV-seronegative. Both conserved end residues are part of each CDR3. The order of the fields is D gene, J gene, clone size, V gene, CDR3 protein, CDR3 DNA. The D gene is left open where the match is weak. Rows give clone size only sometimes, using once, few, many, or a class for an expanded clone.

D: -
J: TRBJ1-1
size: -
V: TRBV28
CDR3: CASRGVQNTEAFF
DNA: TGTGCCAGCAGAGGAGTACAGAACACTGAAGCTTTCTTT

D: -
J: TRBJ1-2
size: once
V: TRBV9
CDR3: CASSVLNPDSLHGYTF
DNA: TGTGCCAGCAGCGTCTTAAACCCTGACAGTTTACACGGCTACACCTTC

D: -
J: TRBJ1-3
size: -
V: TRBV5-1
CDR3: CASSLDRAFGNTIYF
DNA: TGCGCCAGCAGCTTGGACAGGGCCTTTGGAAACACCATATATTTT

D: -
J: TRBJ1-4
size: few
V: TRBV6-5
CDR3: CASSYGSGTNEKLFF
DNA: TGTGCCAGCAGTTACGGGTCAGGTACTAATGAAAAACTGTTTTTT

D: TRBD1
J: TRBJ2-2
size: few
V: TRBV19
CDR3: CASSRIDRGNTGELFF
DNA: TGTGCCAGTAGTCGAATTGACAGGGGGAACACCGGGGAGCTGTTTTTT

D: -
J: TRBJ1-1
size: once
V: TRBV7-8
CDR3: CASSPQALGGIFF
DNA: TGTGCCAGCAGCCCTCAGGCCCTGGGGGGGATCTTCTTT

D: -
J: TRBJ1-2
size: -
V: TRBV2
CDR3: CASTRRGQPLYGYTF
DNA: TGTGCCAGCACCCGTCGAGGACAGCCCCTCTATGGCTACACCTTC

D: TRBD2
J: TRBJ2-7
size: -
V: TRBV9
CDR3: CASSGGGLALLGEQYF
DNA: TGTGCCAGCAGCGGTGGGGGACTAGCGCTTTTGGGCGAGCAGTACTTC

D: -
J: TRBJ1-2
size: -
V: TRBV13
CDR3: CASSLGQVNYGYTF
DNA: TGTGCCAGCAGCTTAGGACAGGTTAACTATGGCTACACCTTC

D: -
J: TRBJ1-1
size: -
V: TRBV18
CDR3: CASLTQGNTEAFF
DNA: TGTGCCAGCTTAACACAGGGAAACACTGAAGCTTTCTTT

D: -
J: TRBJ2-3
size: -
V: TRBV14
CDR3: CASSLSRVDTQYF
DNA: TGTGCCAGCAGCCTATCCAGGGTAGATACGCAGTATTTT

D: -
J: TRBJ1-2
size: -
V: TRBV19
CDR3: CASNAGVGYTF
DNA: TGTGCCAGTAATGCGGGGGTTGGCTACACCTTC

D: TRBD1
J: TRBJ2-1
size: -
V: TRBV30
CDR3: CAWSGDRGPYNEQFF
DNA: TGTGCCTGGAGCGGGGACAGGGGGCCCTACAATGAGCAGTTCTTC

D: TRBD2
J: TRBJ2-7
size: -
V: TRBV6-4
CDR3: CASSDFTGTSGGTMDEQYF
DNA: TGTGCCAGCAGTGACTTCACCGGGACTAGCGGGGGAACGATGGACGAGCAGTACTTC

D: TRBD1
J: TRBJ1-1
size: -
V: TRBV28
CDR3: CASRGTGNTEAFF
DNA: TGTGCCAGCCGAGGGACAGGGAACACTGAAGCTTTCTTT

D: TRBD2
J: TRBJ2-1
size: -
V: TRBV5-1
CDR3: CASSMDLAGGPFF
DNA: TGCGCCAGCAGCATGGACCTAGCGGGGGGGCCTTTCTTC

D: TRBD2
J: TRBJ2-3
size: -
V: TRBV6-1
CDR3: CASRLGGGTQYF
DNA: TGTGCCAGCAGGCTCGGGGGGGGTACGCAGTATTTT

D: TRBD2
J: TRBJ2-7
size: -
V: TRBV5-1
CDR3: CASSLTSGGAHEQYF
DNA: TGCGCCAGCAGCCTGACTAGCGGGGGGGCTCACGAGCAGTACTTC

D: TRBD2
J: TRBJ2-7
size: -
V: TRBV2
CDR3: CASSVGAGPYEQYF
DNA: TGTGCCAGCAGTGTAGGAGCGGGGCCCTACGAGCAGTACTTC

D: TRBD1
J: TRBJ2-5
size: -
V: TRBV2
CDR3: CASSIDRDQETQYF
DNA: TGTGCCAGCTCCATCGACAGGGATCAAGAGACCCAGTACTTC

D: TRBD1
J: TRBJ2-7
size: -
V: TRBV5-1
CDR3: CASSPDRVYEQYF
DNA: TGCGCCAGCAGTCCCGACAGGGTCTACGAGCAGTACTTC

D: -
J: TRBJ1-2
size: -
V: TRBV19
CDR3: CASSIQGYGYGYTF
DNA: TGTGCCAGTAGTATACAGGGATATGGCTATGGCTACACCTTC

D: -
J: TRBJ1-4
size: -
V: TRBV9
CDR3: CASSVGSSSSNEKLFF
DNA: TGTGCCAGCAGCGTAGGGTCTAGTTCAAGTAATGAAAAACTGTTTTTT

D: TRBD2
J: TRBJ2-1
size: -
V: TRBV10-3
CDR3: CAIRGDSSYNEQFF
DNA: TGTGCCATTCGGGGGGATAGCTCCTACAATGAGCAGTTCTTC

D: -
J: TRBJ1-2
size: -
V: TRBV7-8
CDR3: CASSLDGQPWGYTF
DNA: TGTGCCAGCAGCTTAGACGGACAGCCGTGGGGCTACACCTTC

D: TRBD1
J: TRBJ2-7
size: -
V: TRBV5-1
CDR3: CASSLAGTGGHEQYF
DNA: TGCGCCAGCAGCTTGGCGGGGACAGGGGGCCACGAGCAGTACTTC

D: -
J: TRBJ1-1
size: few
V: TRBV29-1
CDR3: CSVFRGDTEAFF
DNA: TGCAGCGTTTTCAGGGGAGACACTGAAGCTTTCTTT

D: -
J: TRBJ1-5
size: -
V: TRBV25-1
CDR3: CASSPTDNQPQHF
DNA: TGTGCCAGCAGTCCGACAGACAATCAGCCCCAGCATTTT

D: TRBD1
J: TRBJ2-7
size: few
V: TRBV7-3
CDR3: CASSRAQGDKQYF
DNA: TGTGCCAGCAGCCGAGCCCAGGGGGATAAGCAGTACTTC

D: TRBD2
J: TRBJ2-1
size: once
V: TRBV7-9
CDR3: CASSITGTNRYNEQFF
DNA: TGTGCCAGCAGCATTACCGGGACTAACCGATACAATGAGCAGTTCTTC

D: TRBD1
J: TRBJ1-1
size: -
V: TRBV30
CDR3: CAWAGQSNTEAFF
DNA: TGTGCCTGGGCGGGACAGTCAAACACTGAAGCTTTCTTT

D: TRBD1
J: TRBJ1-1
size: -
V: TRBV6-5
CDR3: CASSFFRGRNTEAFF
DNA: TGTGCCAGCAGTTTTTTCAGGGGGAGGAACACTGAAGCTTTCTTT

D: -
J: TRBJ2-1
size: -
V: TRBV5-1
CDR3: CASSLLDSGEQFF
DNA: TGCGCCAGCAGCCTCCTTGACAGTGGTGAGCAGTTCTTC

D: TRBD1
J: TRBJ2-7
size: -
V: TRBV10-3
CDR3: CAISPRRDRERGSSYEQYF
DNA: TGTGCCATCAGCCCCCGCCGAGACAGGGAGAGAGGGAGCTCCTACGAGCAGTACTTC

D: -
J: TRBJ2-7
size: few
V: TRBV12-5
CDR3: CASGSDWGGHEQYF
DNA: TGTGCTAGTGGTTCCGATTGGGGGGGCCACGAGCAGTACTTC

D: -
J: TRBJ2-1
size: few
V: TRBV5-1
CDR3: CASSLQVSSNEQFF
DNA: TGCGCCAGCAGCCTCCAGGTCTCCTCCAATGAGCAGTTCTTC

D: TRBD1
J: TRBJ1-1
size: -
V: TRBV7-9
CDR3: CASSIGGQGETEAFF
DNA: TGTGCCAGCAGCATAGGGGGACAGGGAGAGACTGAAGCTTTCTTT

D: -
J: TRBJ2-1
size: -
V: TRBV21-1
CDR3: CASTHARPRYNEQFF
DNA: TGTGCCAGCACCCACGCGAGGCCTAGATACAATGAGCAGTTCTTC

D: -
J: TRBJ1-6
size: -
V: TRBV18
CDR3: CASSPNTGKVNSPLHF
DNA: TGTGCCAGCTCACCGAACACAGGGAAAGTTAATTCACCCCTCCACTTT

D: TRBD1
J: TRBJ1-2
size: -
V: TRBV28
CDR3: CASRMGQGAQGHYGYTF
DNA: TGTGCCAGCAGGATGGGACAGGGGGCGCAGGGGCACTATGGCTACACCTTC

D: -
J: TRBJ2-2
size: -
V: TRBV27
CDR3: CASSLVSANTGELFF
DNA: TGTGCCAGCAGTTTAGTCAGCGCGAACACCGGGGAGCTGTTTTTT

D: -
J: TRBJ2-7
size: few
V: TRBV15
CDR3: CATSRDLVGGEQYF
DNA: TGTGCCACCAGCAGAGATCTAGTAGGGGGTGAGCAGTACTTC

D: TRBD1
J: TRBJ1-1
size: -
V: TRBV5-1
CDR3: CASSLSRQGMNEAFF
DNA: TGCGCCAGCAGCTTATCCCGACAGGGGATGAATGAAGCTTTCTTT

D: TRBD1
J: TRBJ2-3
size: -
V: TRBV29-1
CDR3: CSVEPRDRGKDTQYF
DNA: TGCAGCGTTGAGCCCCGGGACAGGGGTAAAGATACGCAGTATTTT

D: -
J: TRBJ1-5
size: -
V: TRBV5-6
CDR3: CASSLAGTYSNQPQHF
DNA: TGTGCCAGCAGCTTGGCCGGGACATATAGCAATCAGCCCCAGCATTTT

D: TRBD2
J: TRBJ2-7
size: -
V: TRBV11-2
CDR3: CASSLLGGMVHEQYF
DNA: TGTGCCAGCAGCCTCCTGGGAGGGATGGTGCACGAGCAGTACTTC

D: TRBD1
J: TRBJ2-6
size: -
V: TRBV13
CDR3: CASSLYRPGQAIPGANVLTF
DNA: TGTGCCAGCAGCTTATACCGCCCGGGACAGGCCATTCCTGGGGCCAACGTCCTGACTTTC

D: TRBD1
J: TRBJ1-1
size: -
V: TRBV6-5
CDR3: CASRKQGTNTEAFF
DNA: TGTGCCAGCAGAAAACAGGGGACGAACACTGAAGCTTTCTTT

D: -
J: TRBJ1-4
size: few
V: TRBV7-9
CDR3: CASSPPEGVHEKLFF
DNA: TGTGCCAGCAGCCCCCCAGAGGGTGTGCATGAAAAACTGTTTTTT

D: -
J: TRBJ1-3
size: once
V: TRBV11-3
CDR3: CASSPGGSGNTIYF
DNA: TGTGCCAGCAGCCCAGGAGGATCCGGAAACACCATATATTTT

D: TRBD1
J: TRBJ2-7
size: -
V: TRBV5-5
CDR3: CASSSRDRGLIEQYF
DNA: TGTGCCAGCAGCTCCCGGGACAGGGGTCTTATCGAGCAGTACTTC

D: TRBD2
J: TRBJ2-2
size: -
V: TRBV14
CDR3: CASSLRVGGTGELFF
DNA: TGTGCCAGCAGCCTCAGGGTCGGGGGGACCGGGGAGCTGTTTTTT

D: TRBD1
J: TRBJ1-5
size: -
V: TRBV27
CDR3: CASSTGTGGHQSQHF
DNA: TGTGCCAGCAGTACCGGGACAGGGGGCCATCAGTCCCAGCATTTT

D: TRBD1
J: TRBJ1-4
size: -
V: TRBV10-1
CDR3: CASIPLGTGCPNEKLFF
DNA: TGCGCCAGCATCCCCCTTGGGACAGGGTGTCCTAATGAAAAACTGTTTTTT

D: -
J: TRBJ2-7
size: -
V: TRBV27
CDR3: CASSLAGVHYEQYF
DNA: TGTGCCAGCAGCCTCGCAGGGGTCCATTACGAGCAGTACTTC

D: -
J: TRBJ2-3
size: few
V: TRBV5-4
CDR3: CASSLAREGTDTQYF
DNA: TGTGCCAGCAGCTTGGCCCGAGAAGGCACAGATACGCAGTATTTT

D: -
J: TRBJ1-1
size: -
V: TRBV5-1
CDR3: CASSLDSLNTEAFF
DNA: TGCGCCAGCAGCTTGGACAGCCTTAACACTGAAGCTTTCTTT

D: -
J: TRBJ2-7
size: -
V: TRBV7-2
CDR3: CASSLAGGSSYEQYF
DNA: TGTGCCAGCAGCTTAGCGGGGGGTAGCTCCTACGAGCAGTACTTC

D: TRBD2
J: TRBJ2-2
size: -
V: TRBV28
CDR3: CASTVRAGGPGELFF
DNA: TGTGCCAGCACCGTTCGGGCGGGGGGGCCCGGGGAGCTGTTTTTT